This passage covers 17 T cell receptor beta chains from one sample sequenced in a study of PD-1 blockade in mismatch repair-deficient tumors. Produced via immunoSEQ multiplex PCR; TCRdb's table is partial and in-frame only. The data contain about 22,000 clones, 84% of them singletons. This specimen consisted of peripheral blood, obtained 2 weeks after starting pembrolizumab. Source of these receptors: an adult with mismatch repair-deficient cancer.

In this sample, this clone turned up once. V gene TRBV11-3 combines with J gene TRBJ2-1; TRBD2 matches at 15 bases. Germline V gene lookup returns CDR1 SGHNT and CDR2 YENEEA. V dropped 4 bases and J dropped 5; count of bases not matched to a gene: 9. The CDR3 extends over 18 amino acids. The CDR3 nucleotides are TGTGCCAGCAGCTCGAGAGGGACTAGCGGGAGGAGGCACAATGAGCAGTTCTTC. Translating gives CASSSRGTSGRRHNEQFF.

The chain couples TRBV10-2 to TRBJ2-2; D gene ambiguous. Germline values: CDR1 WSHSY, CDR2 SAAADI. The CDR3 loop spans 15 amino acids. With 2 bases removed from V and 1 base from J, the gap between germline ends came to 8 bases. CDR3 in amino acids: CASSEPGMNTGELFF. The CDR3 DNA is TGCGCCAGCAGTGAGCCGGGTATGAACACCGGGGAGCTGTTTTTT.

The chain carries TRBV10-2 and TRBJ1-1, with 9 positions matching TRBD1. Germline CDR1 reads WSHSY; CDR2 reads SAAADI. V lost 6 bases, J lost 5 bases, and 13 bases stayed unmatched. This CDR3 comprises 16 residues. The CDR3 is CASRFRDRARGTEAFF. DNA of the CDR3: TGCGCCAGCAGGTTCCGGGACAGGGCCAGGGGGACTGAAGCTTTCTTT.

V usage is TRBV7-9 and J usage is TRBJ1-2; 9 nucleotides line up with TRBD1. Germline trimming cut 2 bases from V and 7 bases from J; bases unmatched to any gene: 8. The CDR3 contains 15 residues. Germline CDR1 SEHNR, CDR2 FQNEAQ (reference sequence). The CDR3 protein is CASSLQTGGSGGYTF. The CDR3 nucleotides are TGTGCCAGCAGCTTACAGACAGGGGGAAGCGGTGGCTACACCTTC.

This clone was counted only a few times. V gene TRBV28 combines with J gene TRBJ2-7; a weak D match, TRBD1 (6 bases). Germline V gene sequence: CDR1 MDHEN, CDR2 SYDVKM. The CDR3 is 15 residues long. The germline V and J ends were trimmed by 3 bases and 1 base, with 13 bases remaining between them. The CDR3 sequence: CASSFPGDLSYEQYF. The CDR3, as DNA: TGTGCCAGCAGTTTTCCAGGGGACCTATCCTACGAGCAGTACTTC. Together with reference TRBV28 and TRBJ2-7, the CDR3 gives the full variable domain: DVKVTQSSRYLVKRTGEKVFLECVQDMDHENMFWYRQDPGLGLRLIYFSYDVKMKEKGDIPEGYSVSREKKERFSLILESASTNQTSMYLCASSFPGDLSYEQYFGPGTRLTVT.

The CDR3, as DNA: TGTGCCAGCAGTTTTGGCTCCTCCTACAATGAGCAGTTCTTC. It translates to CASSFGSSYNEQFF. The rearrangement uses TRBV28 and TRBJ2-1; D remains ambiguous. Trimming removed 3 bases at V and 0 bases at J, with 6 bases between. This CDR3 has 14 amino acids. Germline V gene data show CDR1 as MDHEN and CDR2 as SYDVKM.

V is TRBV5-6 and J is TRBJ1-5, with D maybe TRBD1 (6 bases). Germline loops: CDR1 SGHDT, CDR2 YYEEEE. This CDR3 is 12 amino acids long. V lost 4 bases to trimming and J lost 6 bases, with 8 bases between them. The CDR3: CASSLRGQPQHF. As DNA, the CDR3 is TGTGCCAGCAGCCTCAGGGGTCAGCCCCAGCATTTT. Drawing the rest from reference TRBV5-6 and TRBJ1-5, the complete variable domain is DAGVTQSPTHLIKTRGQQVTLRCSPKSGHDTVSWYQQALGQGPQFIFQYYEEEERQRGNFPDRFSGHQFPNYSSELNVNALLLGDSALYLCASSLRGQPQHFGDGTRLSIL.

The chain links TRBV30 to TRBJ2-7, with D unclear. Trimming shortened V by 7 bases and J by 6 bases, and 10 bases separated the two germline ends. The CDR3 contains 10 residues. The germline V gene encodes CDR1 GTSNPN and CDR2 SVGIG (reference sequence). The CDR3 nucleotides read TGTGCCTTGGGCGTCGGCGAGCAGTACTTC. Translated, it gives CALGVGEQYF.

This sequence joins TRBV11-1 and TRBJ2-2, with 7 bases lining up with TRBD2. The CDR3 runs 14 residues. Germline lookup yields CDR1 SGHAT and CDR2 FQDESV (reference sequence). The ends lost 4 bases at V and 8 bases at J; junction bases unmatched: 7. DNA for the CDR3: TGTGCCAGCAGCTCCGCGGGGGTCCGAGGGGAGCTGTTTTTT. This encodes CASSSAGVRGELFF.

The V call is TRBV11-2, the J call TRBJ2-7; 11 nucleotides match TRBD2. V lost 1 base and J lost 9; bases outside the gene matches: 5. The germline V gene has CDR1 SGHAT and CDR2 FQNNGV. The CDR3 sequence is 14 residues long. DNA of the CDR3: TGTGCCAGCAGCTTAGCACTAGCGGGAGTCGGGCAGTACTTC. Translation gives CASSLALAGVGQYF. Together with reference TRBV11-2 and TRBJ2-7, the CDR3 gives the full variable domain: EAGVAQSPRYKIIEKRQSVAFWCNPISGHATLYWYQQILGQGPKLLIQFQNNGVVDDSQLPKDRFSAERLKGVDSTLKIQPAKLEDSAVYLCASSLALAGVGQYFGPGTRLTVT.

In DNA, the CDR3 is TGTGCCAGCAGTGTAACTAGCGGGAGTACATACAATGAGCAGTTCTTC. This sequence encodes CASSVTSGSTYNEQFF. The chain recombines TRBV6-1 with TRBJ2-1; 11 bases are shared with TRBD2. CDR3 length: 16 residues. Germline V gene sequence: CDR1 MNHNS, CDR2 SASEGT. V was clipped by 4 bases and J by 4 bases; unmatched bases: 6.

This chain connects TRBV14 to TRBJ1-4, with D possibly TRBD1 on 5 matching bases. Trimming removed 5 bases at V and 4 bases at J, with 14 bases between. The germline gives CDR1 SGHDN, CDR2 FVKESK. CDR3 length equals 15 residues. CDR3 protein: CASSLLQGVNEKLFF. CDR3 DNA sequence: TGTGCCAGCAGCTTACTTCAGGGAGTTAATGAAAAACTGTTTTTT.

This rearrangement joins TRBV5-1 to TRBJ2-2, with TRBD1 matching over 7 bases. Germline V gene data show CDR1 as SGHRS and CDR2 as YFSETQ. The CDR3 has 15 amino acids. J gave up 0 bases and V 5 bases, and 4 bases lay outside the gene matches. CDR3 in DNA: TGCGCCAGCAGACCCGGGACAGCGAACACCGGGGAGCTGTTTTTT. The encoded protein is CASRPGTANTGELFF.

This clone was recorded a few times. V gene TRBV29-1 combines with J gene TRBJ2-7; 7 nucleotides agree with TRBD2. Germline CDR1 is SQVTM and CDR2 is ANQGSEA. V shed 3 bases, J shed 6 bases, and the junction held 11 bases outside the gene matches. This CDR3 spans 14 amino acids. CDR3 DNA sequence: TGCAGCGTTGATGACGGACTAGAGGTAGGCGAGCAGTACTTC. Residues: CSVDDGLEVGEQYF.

The CDR3 spells CASSSRPSSYGYTF. In DNA, the CDR3 is TGTGCCAGCAGCTCCCGGCCAAGCTCCTATGGCTACACCTTC. The chain joins TRBV7-2 to TRBJ1-2, with D hard to call. The CDR3 is 14 amino acids. V dropped 4 bases and J dropped 4 bases, with 13 bases sitting between them. CDR1 SGHTA and CDR2 FQGNSA come from the germline V gene. The full variable domain, completed using reference TRBV7-2 and TRBJ1-2, is GAGVSQSPSNKVTEKGKDVELRCDPISGHTALYWYRQSLGQGLEFLIYFQGNSAPDKSGLPSDRFSAERTGGSVSTLTIQRTQQEDSAVYLCASSSRPSSYGYTFGSGTRLTVV.

The count of this clone is one. The chain couples TRBV11-3 to TRBJ2-7; D may be TRBD2 (6 bases). V gave up 6 bases and J gave up 3 bases, with 18 bases separating them. Per germline, CDR1 SGHNT and CDR2 YENEEA. The CDR3 covers 15 residues. The CDR3 sequence: CASRRMGGANYEQYF. CDR3 sequence (DNA): TGTGCCAGCAGGCGAATGGGGGGAGCCAACTACGAGCAGTACTTC.

The genes are TRBV19 and TRBJ2-3; 10 bases are shared with TRBD1. From germline, CDR1 is LNHDA and CDR2 SQIVND (reference sequence). This CDR3 spans 14 amino acids. J was trimmed by 4 bases and V by 4 bases; bases with no gene match: 2. In DNA, the CDR3 is TGTGCCAGTAGTAAAGGACAGGGGGCAGATACGCAGTATTTT. As protein: CASSKGQGADTQYF.